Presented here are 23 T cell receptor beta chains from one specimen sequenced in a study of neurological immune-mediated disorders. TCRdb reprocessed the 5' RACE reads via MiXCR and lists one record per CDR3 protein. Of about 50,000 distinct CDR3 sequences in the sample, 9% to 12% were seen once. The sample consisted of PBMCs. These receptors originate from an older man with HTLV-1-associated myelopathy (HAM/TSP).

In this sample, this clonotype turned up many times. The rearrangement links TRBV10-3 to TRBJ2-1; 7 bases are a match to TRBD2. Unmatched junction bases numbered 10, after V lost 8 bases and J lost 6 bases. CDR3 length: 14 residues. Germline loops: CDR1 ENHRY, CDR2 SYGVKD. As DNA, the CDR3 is TGTGCCATCGCAGGGCTAGCGGCTACCAATGAGCAGTTCTTC. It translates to CAIAGLAATNEQFF.

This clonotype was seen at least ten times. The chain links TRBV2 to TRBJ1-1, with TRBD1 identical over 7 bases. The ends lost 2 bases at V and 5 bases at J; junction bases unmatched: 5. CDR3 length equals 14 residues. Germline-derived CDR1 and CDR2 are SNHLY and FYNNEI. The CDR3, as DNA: TGTGCCAGCAGTGAAAGGGGGCTTGGAACTGAAGCTTTCTTT. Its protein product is CASSERGLGTEAFF. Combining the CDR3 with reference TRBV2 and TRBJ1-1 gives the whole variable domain EPEVTQTPSHQVTQMGQEVILRCVPISNHLYFYWYRQILGQKVEFLVSFYNNEISEKSEIFDDQFSVERPDGSNFTLKIRSTKLEDSAMYFCASSERGLGTEAFFGQGTRLTVV.

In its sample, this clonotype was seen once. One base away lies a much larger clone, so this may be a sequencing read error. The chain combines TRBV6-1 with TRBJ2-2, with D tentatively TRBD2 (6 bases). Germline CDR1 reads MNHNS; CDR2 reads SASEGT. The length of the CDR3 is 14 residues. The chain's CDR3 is CVSSAGRQTGELFF. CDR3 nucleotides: TGTGTCAGCAGTGCCGGGAGACAAACCGGGGAGCTGTTTTTT.

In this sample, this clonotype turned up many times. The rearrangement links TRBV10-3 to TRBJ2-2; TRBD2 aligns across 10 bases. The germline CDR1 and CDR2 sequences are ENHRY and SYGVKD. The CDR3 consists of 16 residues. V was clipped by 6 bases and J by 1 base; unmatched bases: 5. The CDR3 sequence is CAIRPTSGKNTGELFF. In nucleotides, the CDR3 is TGTGCCATCAGACCAACTAGCGGGAAGAACACCGGGGAGCTGTTTTTT.

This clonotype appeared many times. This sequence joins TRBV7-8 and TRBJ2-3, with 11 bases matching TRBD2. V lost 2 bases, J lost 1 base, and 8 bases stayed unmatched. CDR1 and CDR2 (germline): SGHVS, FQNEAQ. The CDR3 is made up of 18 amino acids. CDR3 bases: TGTGCCAGCAGCTTATCACTAGCGGGGGCTGCGGGCACAGATACGCAGTATTTT. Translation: CASSLSLAGAAGTDTQYF.

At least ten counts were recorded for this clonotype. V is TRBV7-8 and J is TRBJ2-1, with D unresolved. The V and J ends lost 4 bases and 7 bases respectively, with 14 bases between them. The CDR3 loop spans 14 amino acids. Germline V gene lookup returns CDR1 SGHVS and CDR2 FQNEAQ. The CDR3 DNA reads TGTGCCAGCAGCTCTAACCTGTTGAATAATGAGCAGTTCTTC. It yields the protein CASSSNLLNNEQFF.

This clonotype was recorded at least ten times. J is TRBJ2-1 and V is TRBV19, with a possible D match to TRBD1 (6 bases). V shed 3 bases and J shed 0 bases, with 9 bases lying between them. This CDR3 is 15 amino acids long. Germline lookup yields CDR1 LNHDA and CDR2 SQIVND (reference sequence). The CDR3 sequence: CASSIDRSSYNEQFF. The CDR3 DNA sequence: TGTGCCAGTAGTATTGACAGGAGCTCCTACAATGAGCAGTTCTTC.

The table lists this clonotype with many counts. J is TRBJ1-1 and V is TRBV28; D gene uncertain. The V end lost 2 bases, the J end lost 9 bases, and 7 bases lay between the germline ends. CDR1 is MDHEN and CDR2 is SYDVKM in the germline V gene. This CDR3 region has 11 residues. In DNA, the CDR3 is TGTGCCAGCAGTTTAGGCAGTAAAGCTTTCTTT. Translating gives CASSLGSKAFF.

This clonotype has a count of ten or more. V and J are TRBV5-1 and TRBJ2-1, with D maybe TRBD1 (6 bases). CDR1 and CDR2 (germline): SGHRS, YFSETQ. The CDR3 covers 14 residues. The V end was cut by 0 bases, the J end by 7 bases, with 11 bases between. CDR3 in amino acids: CASSLGTGLNEQFF. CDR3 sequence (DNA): TGCGCCAGCAGCTTGGGAACAGGGTTAAATGAGCAGTTCTTC.

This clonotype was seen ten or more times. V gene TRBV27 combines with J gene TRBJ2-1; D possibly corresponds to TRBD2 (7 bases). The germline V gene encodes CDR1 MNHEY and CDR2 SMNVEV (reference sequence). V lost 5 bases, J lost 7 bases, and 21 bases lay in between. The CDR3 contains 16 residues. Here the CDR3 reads CASSPISGEGLNEQFF. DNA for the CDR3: TGTGCCAGCAGTCCCATTTCAGGGGAGGGCCTGAATGAGCAGTTCTTC.

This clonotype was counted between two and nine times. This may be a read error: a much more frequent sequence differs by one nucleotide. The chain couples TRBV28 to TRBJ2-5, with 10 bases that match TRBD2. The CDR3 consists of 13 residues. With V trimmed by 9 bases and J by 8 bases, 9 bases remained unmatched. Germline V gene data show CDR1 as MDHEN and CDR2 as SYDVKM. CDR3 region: CASSAGGADTQYF. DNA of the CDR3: TGTGCCAGTTCAGCGGGAGGGGCAGATACCCAGTACTTC.

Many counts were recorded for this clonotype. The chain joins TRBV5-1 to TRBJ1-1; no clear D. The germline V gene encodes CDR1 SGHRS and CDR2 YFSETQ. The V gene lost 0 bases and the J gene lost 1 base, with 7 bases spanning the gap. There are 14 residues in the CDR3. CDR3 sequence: CASSLVQRNTEAFF. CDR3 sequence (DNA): TGCGCCAGCAGCTTGGTCCAGAGGAACACTGAAGCTTTCTTT.

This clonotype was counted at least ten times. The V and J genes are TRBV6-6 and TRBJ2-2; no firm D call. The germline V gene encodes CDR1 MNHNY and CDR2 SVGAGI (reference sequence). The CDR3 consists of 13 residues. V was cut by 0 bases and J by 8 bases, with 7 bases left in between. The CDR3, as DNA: TGTGCCAGCAGTTACTCAGACGGAGGGGAGCTGTTTTTT. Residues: CASSYSDGGELFF.

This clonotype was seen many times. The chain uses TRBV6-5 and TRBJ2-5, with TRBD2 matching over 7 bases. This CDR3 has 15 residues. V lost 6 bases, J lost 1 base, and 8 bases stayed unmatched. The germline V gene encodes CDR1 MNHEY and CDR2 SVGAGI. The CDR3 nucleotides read TGTGCCAGCAGCCTTCAACTAGCGACCCAAGAGACCCAGTACTTC. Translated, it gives CASSLQLATQETQYF.

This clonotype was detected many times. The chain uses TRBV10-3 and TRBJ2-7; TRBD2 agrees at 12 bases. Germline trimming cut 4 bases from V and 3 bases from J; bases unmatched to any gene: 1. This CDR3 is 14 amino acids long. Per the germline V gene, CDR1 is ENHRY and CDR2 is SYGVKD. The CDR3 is CAISAGLAGYEQYF. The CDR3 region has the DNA TGTGCCATCAGTGCGGGACTAGCGGGCTACGAGCAGTACTTC.

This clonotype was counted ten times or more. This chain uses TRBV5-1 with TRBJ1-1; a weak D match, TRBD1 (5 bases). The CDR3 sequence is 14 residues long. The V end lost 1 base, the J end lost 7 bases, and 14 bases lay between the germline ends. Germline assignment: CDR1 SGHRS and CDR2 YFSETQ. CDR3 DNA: TGCGCCAGCAGCTTGACAGGAGGTTTAAATGAAGCTTTCTTT. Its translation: CASSLTGGLNEAFF. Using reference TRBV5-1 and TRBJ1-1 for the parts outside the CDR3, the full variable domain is KAGVTQTPRYLIKTRGQQVTLSCSPISGHRSVSWYQQTPGQGLQFLFEYFSETQRNKGNFPGRFSGRQFSNSRSEMNVSTLELGDSALYLCASSLTGGLNEAFFGQGTRLTVV.

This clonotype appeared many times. The CDR3 reads CASSLGQPPNTIYF. The CDR3 nucleotides are TGTGCCAGCAGTTTAGGGCAGCCTCCAAACACCATATATTTT. The gene calls are TRBV28 and TRBJ1-3; D unclear. Trimming removed 2 bases at V and 6 bases at J, with 11 bases between. Germline V lookup: CDR1 MDHEN, CDR2 SYDVKM. This CDR3 spans 14 amino acids.

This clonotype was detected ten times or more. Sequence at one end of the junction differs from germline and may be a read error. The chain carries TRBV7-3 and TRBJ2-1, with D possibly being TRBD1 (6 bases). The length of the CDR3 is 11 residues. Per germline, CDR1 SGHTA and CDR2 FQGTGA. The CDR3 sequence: CASSLGTRIYF. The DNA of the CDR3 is TGTGCCAGCAGCTTAGGGACACGCATCTACTTC.

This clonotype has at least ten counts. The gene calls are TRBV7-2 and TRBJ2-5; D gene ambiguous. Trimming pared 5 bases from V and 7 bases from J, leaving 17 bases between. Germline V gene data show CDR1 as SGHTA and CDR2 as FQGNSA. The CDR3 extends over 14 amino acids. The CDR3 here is CASSADWSLRTQYF. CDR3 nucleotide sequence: TGTGCCAGCAGCGCCGACTGGTCCCTACGGACCCAGTACTTC. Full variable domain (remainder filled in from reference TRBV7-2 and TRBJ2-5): GAGVSQSPSNKVTEKGKDVELRCDPISGHTALYWYRQSLGQGLEFLIYFQGNSAPDKSGLPSDRFSAERTGGSVSTLTIQRTQQEDSAVYLCASSADWSLRTQYFGPGTRLLVL.

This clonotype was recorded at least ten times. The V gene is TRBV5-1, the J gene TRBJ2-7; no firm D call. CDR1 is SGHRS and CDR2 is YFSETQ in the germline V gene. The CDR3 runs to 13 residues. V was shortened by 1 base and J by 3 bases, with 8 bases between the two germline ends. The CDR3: CASSLTPGYEQYF. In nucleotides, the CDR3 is TGCGCCAGCAGCTTGACTCCCGGCTACGAGCAGTACTTC.

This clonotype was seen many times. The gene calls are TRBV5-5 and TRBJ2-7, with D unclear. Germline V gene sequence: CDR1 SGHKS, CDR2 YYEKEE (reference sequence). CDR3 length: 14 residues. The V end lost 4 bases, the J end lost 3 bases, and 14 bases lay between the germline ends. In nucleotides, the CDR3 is TGTGCCAGCAGCCCGTGGGGTTACAACTACGAGCAGTACTTC. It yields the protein CASSPWGYNYEQYF.

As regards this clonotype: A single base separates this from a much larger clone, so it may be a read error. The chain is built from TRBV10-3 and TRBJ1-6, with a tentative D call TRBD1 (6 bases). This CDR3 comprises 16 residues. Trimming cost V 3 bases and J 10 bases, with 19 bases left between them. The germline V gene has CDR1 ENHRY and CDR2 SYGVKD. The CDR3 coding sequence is TGTGCCATCAGTGAAGATGCGGTACAGGGCCACTCACCCCTCCACTTT. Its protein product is CAISEDAVQGHSPLHF.

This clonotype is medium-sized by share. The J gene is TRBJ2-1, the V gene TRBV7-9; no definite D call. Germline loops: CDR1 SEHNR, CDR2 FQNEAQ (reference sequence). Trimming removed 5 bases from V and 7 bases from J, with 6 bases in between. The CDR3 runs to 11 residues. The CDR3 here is CASSTGNEQFF. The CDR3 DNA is TGTGCCAGCAGCACCGGTAATGAGCAGTTCTTC.